The 15 T cell receptor beta chains presented below share a single source sample, sequenced in a study of blood T cell repertoires in COVID-19. Clones were sequenced by immunoSEQ multiplex PCR, and TCRdb holds only the in-frame ones, with some missing. The sample gives approximately 220,000 clones, approximately 87% of which show up once; about 6% is in the top ten. Material for sequencing was peripheral blood. These receptors originate from a man aged 60-69 years who had recovered from COVID-19.

The J gene is TRBJ2-7, the V gene TRBV6-6; 7 bases match TRBD2. Trimming took 6 bases from V and 2 from J; bases not matched to a gene: 10. The CDR3 totals 15 residues. Germline CDR1 MNHNY, CDR2 SVGAGI (reference sequence). The CDR3 spells CASSSPAGTTYEQYF. As DNA, the CDR3 is TGTGCCAGCAGCTCCCCCGCCGGGACTACCTACGAGCAGTACTTC.

The chain links TRBV5-1 to TRBJ2-1; 11 bases fit TRBD2. Germline CDR1 reads SGHRS; CDR2 reads YFSETQ. The CDR3 is made up of 17 amino acids. Trimming removed 0 bases from V and 4 bases from J; junction bases left unmatched: 6. The CDR3 loop reads CASSLAASSGGYNEQFF. The CDR3, as DNA: TGCGCCAGCAGCTTGGCGGCCTCTAGCGGGGGGTACAATGAGCAGTTCTTC.

This chain uses TRBV7-9 with TRBJ1-1; D gene unclear. This CDR3 has 13 residues. V shed 5 bases and J shed 7 bases, with 14 bases lying between them. CDR1 and CDR2 from the germline V gene are SEHNR and FQNEAQ (reference sequence). CDR3 in DNA: TGTGCCAGCAGCGACACCCCCGTTGGTGAAGCTTTCTTT. Translating gives CASSDTPVGEAFF.

This chain uses TRBV29-1 with TRBJ2-7, with TRBD2 identical over 7 bases. V was pared by 4 bases and J by 3 bases, with 6 bases of the junction left unmatched. CDR1 is SQVTM and CDR2 is ANQGSEA in the germline V gene. This CDR3 contains 13 residues. CDR3 DNA sequence: TGCAGCGTTGGTTCTCGGGGGGACTACGAGCAGTACTTC. This gives the protein CSVGSRGDYEQYF.

In its sample, this clone was seen a few times. The V and J genes are TRBV4-1 and TRBJ2-3; 13 bases map to TRBD2. CDR1 and CDR2 from the germline V gene are MGHRA and YSYEKL. With 1 base clipped from V and 4 bases from J, the junction kept 14 bases outside the gene matches. The CDR3 has 20 amino acids. CDR3 loop: CASSQGHTSGGALSADTQYF. CDR3 in DNA: TGCGCCAGCAGCCAAGGGCACACTAGCGGGGGGGCCTTATCGGCAGATACGCAGTATTTT.

The chain employs TRBV4-2 and TRBJ2-3, with 11 bases aligning to TRBD2. This CDR3 has 16 residues. Germline CDR1 and CDR2: LGHNA and YNFKEQ. J gave up 4 bases and V 0 bases, and 3 bases lay outside the gene matches. In DNA form, the CDR3 reads TGTGCCAGCAGCCAAGAGCTAGCGGGGGGTGCAGATACGCAGTATTTT. Residues: CASSQELAGGADTQYF.

CDR3 in amino acids: CASSALSGAAFF. The CDR3 bases are TGTGCCAGCAGCGCACTGTCAGGGGCGGCTTTCTTT. The rearrangement joins TRBV9 to TRBJ1-1; possible D gene TRBD1, 6 bases. The CDR3 consists of 12 residues. The V gene's germline CDR1 is SGDLS and CDR2 YYNGEE. The ends were cut back, 3 bases at V and 11 bases at J, with 14 bases in the middle.

The J gene is TRBJ1-2, the V gene TRBV24-1, with 9 bases matching TRBD1. This CDR3 comprises 14 residues. With 4 bases clipped from V and 8 bases from J, the junction kept 7 bases outside the gene matches. The germline V gene has CDR1 KGHDR and CDR2 SFDVKD. The CDR3 coding sequence is TGTGCCACCAGTGAACACAGGACAGGGGAGGGCTACACCTTC. Amino acids: CATSEHRTGEGYTF.

The rearrangement links TRBV19 to TRBJ2-7, with 9 bases identical to TRBD1. Germline V gene lookup returns CDR1 LNHDA and CDR2 SQIVND (reference sequence). The J segment lost 4 bases and the V segment lost 6 bases, leaving 7 bases of the junction unmatched. The CDR3 extends over 14 amino acids. This CDR3 is CASSPGTGIYEQYF. CDR3 nucleotide sequence: TGTGCCAGTAGCCCGGGGACAGGGATTTACGAGCAGTACTTC.

V usage is TRBV30 and J usage is TRBJ2-4; the D gene is possibly TRBD2 (6 bases). The CDR3 is 14 residues long. The germline V and J ends were trimmed by 0 bases and 8 bases, with 14 bases remaining between them. The germline V gene encodes CDR1 GTSNPN and CDR2 SVGIG (reference sequence). The CDR3 is CAWSVGGSVDIQYF. The CDR3 region has the DNA TGTGCCTGGAGTGTAGGAGGGAGCGTTGACATTCAGTACTTC.

The chain joins TRBV7-2 to TRBJ1-2; weak D call: TRBD1 (6 bases). This CDR3 region has 14 residues. Germline values: CDR1 SGHTA, CDR2 FQGNSA. V was shortened by 5 bases and J by 6 bases, with 16 bases between the two germline ends. CDR3 region: CASSNLQGYHGYTF. CDR3 DNA sequence: TGTGCCAGCAGCAATCTACAGGGTTATCATGGCTACACCTTC. Together with reference TRBV7-2 and TRBJ1-2, the CDR3 gives the full variable domain: GAGVSQSPSNKVTEKGKDVELRCDPISGHTALYWYRQSLGQGLEFLIYFQGNSAPDKSGLPSDRFSAERTGGSVSTLTIQRTQQEDSAVYLCASSNLQGYHGYTFGSGTRLTVV.

The gene calls are TRBV5-1 and TRBJ1-5; TRBD1 might be the D (6 bases). The CDR3 has 17 residues. In germline, CDR1 is SGHRS, CDR2 YFSETQ. V was cut by 0 bases and J by 4 bases, with 17 bases left in between. The CDR3 reads CASSLGDTGSGNQPQHF. The CDR3 DNA reads as TGCGCCAGCAGCTTGGGGGACACTGGCTCGGGGAATCAGCCCCAGCATTTT.

As DNA, the CDR3 is TGTGCCAGCAGTTACGAAAACGGAGAAGGCACTGAAGCTTTCTTT. This codes for CASSYENGEGTEAFF. The chain joins TRBV6-5 to TRBJ1-1, with D unclear. There are 15 residues in the CDR3. Between the trimmed V and J ends, which lost 2 bases and 4 bases, there was a span of 14 bases. Per germline, CDR1 MNHEY and CDR2 SVGAGI.

This clone occurred a few times. The J gene is TRBJ1-5, the V gene TRBV30; 7 bases are a match to TRBD1. The CDR3 length is 14 residues. J gave up 5 bases and V 3 bases, and 7 bases lay outside the gene matches. The V gene's germline CDR1 is GTSNPN and CDR2 SVGIG (reference sequence). CDR3 amino acids: CAWSGGQYDQPQHF. In DNA form, the CDR3 reads TGTGCCTGGAGCGGGGGACAGTACGATCAGCCCCAGCATTTT. Together with reference TRBV30 and TRBJ1-5, the CDR3 gives the full variable domain: SQTIHQWPATLVQPVGSPLSLECTVEGTSNPNLYWYRQAAGRGLQLLFYSVGIGQISSEVPQNLSASRPQDRQFILSSKKLLLSDSGFYLCAWSGGQYDQPQHFGDGTRLSIL.

This chain uses TRBV7-2 with TRBJ1-1, with TRBD1 matching 10 bases. The CDR3 covers 16 residues. Germline V gene sequence: CDR1 SGHTA, CDR2 FQGNSA. V was clipped by 1 base and J by 5 bases; unmatched bases: 7. The CDR3 DNA reads TGTGCCAGCAGCTTAGTTCCGGGGACAGGGGAGACTGAAGCTTTCTTT. It is translated as CASSLVPGTGETEAFF.